These 25 T cell receptor beta chains were all obtained from the same sample, sequenced in a study of breast tumors, draining lymph nodes, adjacent tissues. The lymph nodes were axillary draining lymph nodes from breast cancer patients. TCRdb re-called the multiplex PCR reads through MiXCR, storing one row per CDR3 protein. The sample consists of about 110,000 distinct CDR3 sequences, 30% of them appearing once. Source material: axillary lymph node tissue. Receptor source: a female donor with breast cancer. Some clones in this sample may be carry-over from other donors' samples.

This clonotype was counted at least ten times. V gene TRBV12-3 or TRBV12-4 combines with J gene TRBJ2-7, with D hard to call. This CDR3 is built from 13 residues. The V end was cut by 7 bases, the J end by 1 base, with 11 bases between. The CDR3 loop is CASTPTLSYEQYF. CDR3 coding DNA: TGTGCCAGCACCCCGACCCTTTCCTACGAGCAGTACTTC.

This clonotype was counted a few times. With a much larger clone just one base away, this may be a read error. The V and J genes are TRBV11-2 and TRBJ2-7; D is perhaps TRBD1 or TRBD2 (5 bases each). CDR1 and CDR2 from the germline V gene are SGHAT and FQNNGV. V gave up 1 base and J gave up 4 bases, with 14 bases separating them. The CDR3 totals 15 residues. The DNA for the CDR3 is TGTGCCAGCAGCTTAGCGGCGACAGCGGAATACGAGCAGTACTTC. This sequence encodes CASSLAATAEYEQYF.

V usage is TRBV7-3 and J usage is TRBJ2-3; the D gene is possibly TRBD2 (6 bases). Trimming stripped 5 bases from V and 5 bases from J, with 14 bases between. The germline gives CDR1 SGHTA, CDR2 FQGTGA. This CDR3 is 14 amino acids long. The CDR3 protein is CASSAGTGIDTQYF. Written as DNA, the CDR3 is TGTGCCAGCAGCGCTGGGACTGGGATAGATACGCAGTATTTT.

There are many counts of this clonotype. V is TRBV12-5 and J is TRBJ1-3; D gene uncertain. The CDR3 has 15 residues. Germline assignment: CDR1 LGHNT and CDR2 FRNRAP. Trimming removed 6 bases at V and 0 bases at J, with 12 bases between. The CDR3 coding sequence is TGTGCTAGTGGGTCCTTCGCGAACTCTGGAAACACCATATATTTT. It is translated as CASGSFANSGNTIYF.

As regards this clonotype: The germline gene is not matched at one end of the junction; a read error may be the cause. The genes are TRBV5-1 and TRBJ2-7, with D perhaps matching TRBD2 (7 bases). Germline CDR1 SGHRS, CDR2 YFSETQ. This CDR3 contains 16 residues. CDR3 sequence (DNA): TGCGCCAGCAGCCGACAGGCGGGGGTTGTATCCTACGAGCAATACTTC. This codes for CASSRQAGVVSYEQYF.

Of note for this clonotype: Possible read error: a much larger clone is one base away. As the CDR3 is not closed by the conserved phenylalanine or tryptophan, this likely results from a read error. This chain joins TRBV6-6 and TRBJ2-5, with a possible D match to TRBD2 (5 bases). CDR3 length: 16 amino acids. Germline CDR1 MNHNY, CDR2 SVGAGI (reference sequence). The CDR3 protein is CASSHSPVDFGETQYL. As DNA, the CDR3 is TGTGCCAGCAGTCACTCCCCGGTGGACTTTGGAGAGACCCAGTACCTC.

This clonotype has at least ten counts. The V call is TRBV19, the J call TRBJ1-3, with D possibly TRBD1 on 6 matching bases. CDR1 and CDR2 (germline): LNHDA, SQIVND (reference sequence). The V gene lost 2 bases and the J gene lost 3 bases, with 14 bases spanning the gap. The CDR3 contains 16 residues. CDR3 bases: TGTGCCAGTAGTATACCGCCCAGGGGCTTTGGAAACACCATATATTTT. Its protein is CASSIPPRGFGNTIYF.

This clonotype was counted at least ten times. This chain joins TRBV29-1 and TRBJ2-2, with D possibly TRBD1 on 5 matching bases. The CDR3 covers 16 residues. The V end lost 1 base, the J end lost 0 bases, and 12 bases lay between the germline ends. The V gene's germline CDR1 is SQVTM and CDR2 ANQGSEA. The CDR3 region has the DNA TGCAGCGTTGAAGGGGAAACAGGCGCGAACACCGGGGAGCTGTTTTTT. Encoded protein: CSVEGETGANTGELFF.

This clonotype was counted many times. V usage is TRBV6-1 and J usage is TRBJ2-7; 7 nucleotides align to TRBD1. CDR1 is MNHNS and CDR2 is SASEGT in the germline V gene. V lost 6 bases and J lost 4; bases outside the gene matches: 3. The CDR3 length is 12 residues. The CDR3 region has the DNA TGTGCCAGCAGCACAGGGGTATACGAGCAGTACTTC. Its protein is CASSTGVYEQYF.

This clonotype was recorded at least ten times. The chain couples TRBV10-3 to TRBJ1-2; 8 positions match TRBD1. In germline, CDR1 is ENHRY, CDR2 SYGVKD. Unmatched junction bases numbered 6, after V lost 7 bases and J lost 5 bases. The CDR3 runs 13 residues. For the CDR3, the DNA is TGTGCCATCATACAGGGGGAGGGATATGGCTACACCTTC. Its translation: CAIIQGEGYGYTF.

This clonotype came up many times. The chain carries TRBV6-1 and TRBJ2-3, with a tentative D call TRBD2 (5 bases). CDR1 MNHNS and CDR2 SASEGT come from the germline V gene. The CDR3 length is 13 residues. Between the trimmed V and J ends, which lost 9 bases and 0 bases, there was a span of 10 bases. CDR3: CASVASSTDTQYF. DNA of the CDR3: TGTGCCAGTGTAGCGAGTAGCACAGATACGCAGTATTTT.

This clonotype has a count of ten or more. The J gene is TRBJ1-6, the V gene TRBV6-5; 8 nucleotides line up with TRBD1. Germline V lookup: CDR1 MNHEY, CDR2 SVGAGI. Trimming at V came to 6 bases and at J to 6 bases, leaving 10 bases not matched to a gene. There are 16 residues in the CDR3. In DNA form, the CDR3 reads TGTGCCAGCAGGCGCCTCGGGCAGGGGGCTAATTCACCCCTCCACTTT. This translates into CASRRLGQGANSPLHF.

This clonotype occurred many times. The chain has TRBV30 and TRBJ1-2, with D perhaps TRBD1 (6 bases). Germline CDR1 is GTSNPN and CDR2 is SVGIG (reference sequence). Trimming took off 3 bases at V and 8 bases at J, with 19 bases between the two ends. This CDR3 comprises 14 residues. In DNA form, the CDR3 reads TGTGCCTGGAGCGGGGGCGGGACTCAGGGGGGCTACACCTTC. Translating it yields CAWSGGGTQGGYTF.

This clonotype was counted many times. The chain couples TRBV19 to TRBJ2-1; TRBD2 is a possible D gene (6 bases). Germline V gene sequence: CDR1 LNHDA, CDR2 SQIVND (reference sequence). The V and J ends lost 5 bases and 7 bases respectively, with 18 bases between them. This CDR3 contains 15 residues. The CDR3 reads CASSQVGGMGNEQFF. CDR3 in DNA: TGTGCCAGTAGTCAAGTTGGCGGGATGGGTAATGAGCAGTTCTTC.

The rearrangement joins TRBV19 to TRBJ2-5; TRBD1 agrees at 9 bases. The junction had 11 bases not matched to a gene; V was cut back by 6 bases and J by 6 bases. CDR1 LNHDA and CDR2 SQIVND come from the germline V gene (reference sequence). The CDR3 is 15 residues long. The CDR3 nucleotides read TGTGCCAGTAGGGAGGGACAGGGTGGTATTCAGACCCAGTACTTC. Residues: CASREGQGGIQTQYF.

As regards this clonotype: This could be a read error, since a much larger clone is one nucleotide away. The chain employs TRBV11-2 and TRBJ1-2; D not certain. The CDR3 covers 15 residues. Germline CDR1 reads SGHAT; CDR2 reads FQNNGV. The CDR3 DNA is TGTGCCAGCAGCTTAGCCCGGGCAGCTAACTATGGCTACCCCTTC. Translation: CASSLARAANYGYPF.

Note on this clonotype: It is unclear where the CDR3 begins or ends on the DNA, so no DNA is shown, and the CDR3 is as TCRdb lists it. This chain joins TRBV7-9 and TRBJ1-2. The CDR3 has 19 residues if both end residues are counted. Germline assignment: CDR1 SEHNR and CDR2 FQNEAQ (reference sequence). The CDR3 loop is CASSFYICSARPRADGYTF.

As regards this clonotype: A much larger clonotype is one base distant, so this may be a read error. In this CDR3 the conserved last residue, phenylalanine or tryptophan, is missing, so a read error is likely. This chain links TRBV6-5 with TRBJ1-2, with a weak D call TRBD1 (6 bases). Deletions cut 5 bases from V and 4 bases from J, with 14 bases between. The CDR3 extends over 14 amino acids. The germline V gene encodes CDR1 MNHEY and CDR2 SVGAGI. CDR3 in amino acids: CASSPEGGTYGYTY. The CDR3 nucleotides read TGTGCCAGCAGTCCGGAGGGGGGGACCTATGGCTACACCTAC.

Details on this clonotype: A much larger clone lies one base from this, so it may be a read error. The rearrangement uses TRBV27 and TRBJ2-7; 10 nucleotides agree with TRBD2. The CDR3 contains 16 residues. V lost 3 bases and J lost 2; bases outside the gene matches: 7. Germline loops: CDR1 MNHEY, CDR2 SMNVEV (reference sequence). CDR3 protein: CASSFTKRGGAYEQYF. Written as DNA, the CDR3 is TGTGCCAGCAGTTTTACAAAGCGGGGGGGGGCCTACGAGCAGTACTTC.

At least ten counts were recorded for this clonotype. The chain uses TRBV5-4 and TRBJ2-5, with D possibly matching TRBD2 (5 bases). Trimming pared 4 bases from V and 11 bases from J, leaving 21 bases between. Per the germline V gene, CDR1 is SGHNT and CDR2 is YYREEE (reference sequence). This CDR3 is built from 14 residues. CDR3 sequence reads: CASSPAASRWTQYF. The CDR3 DNA is TGTGCCAGCAGCCCGGCCGCTAGCCGCTGGACTCAGTACTTC.

Only a few counts were recorded for this clonotype. Given a much more abundant clone one base away, this may be a read error. The rearrangement uses TRBV20-1 and TRBJ2-1; the match to TRBD2 covers 9 bases. The junction had 15 bases not matched to a gene; V was cut back by 1 base and J by 2 bases. CDR3 length: 19 amino acids. Germline V gives CDR1 DFQATT, CDR2 SNEGSKA (reference sequence). CDR3 DNA sequence: TGCAGTGCTAGAGTCACCCGGACTAGCGCGAGGGCCCCCTACAATGAGCAGTTCTTC. Translated, it gives CSARVTRTSARAPYNEQFF.

This clonotype was picked up many times. This chain joins TRBV3-1 and TRBJ2-1; 14 bases line up with TRBD2. CDR3 length: 18 amino acids. Germline-derived CDR1 and CDR2 are LGHDT and YNNKEL (reference sequence). V shed 2 bases, J shed 5 bases, and the junction held 8 bases outside the gene matches. The CDR3 here is CASSQLGLAGERNNEQFF. CDR3 nucleotide sequence: TGTGCCAGCAGCCAACTGGGACTAGCGGGAGAGCGTAACAATGAGCAGTTCTTC.

The sample holds many counts of this clonotype. The V and J genes are TRBV5-1 and TRBJ2-7; 7 bases match TRBD2. This CDR3 spans 16 amino acids. The junction had 9 bases not matched to a gene; V was cut back by 1 base and J by 2 bases. Germline V gene sequence: CDR1 SGHRS, CDR2 YFSETQ. Written as DNA, the CDR3 is TGCGCCAGCAGCTTGCTCGGCACTAGCGAAACCTACGAGCAGTACTTC. It yields the protein CASSLLGTSETYEQYF. Complete variable domain (other parts from reference TRBV5-1 and TRBJ2-7): KAGVTQTPRYLIKTRGQQVTLSCSPISGHRSVSWYQQTPGQGLQFLFEYFSETQRNKGNFPGRFSGRQFSNSRSEMNVSTLELGDSALYLCASSLLGTSETYEQYFGPGTRLTVT.

This clonotype appeared many times. The rearrangement uses TRBV28 and TRBJ2-7; D is undetermined. Germline V gene data show CDR1 as MDHEN and CDR2 as SYDVKM. V lost 3 bases and J 3 bases, leaving 12 bases between the germline ends. The CDR3 is 14 amino acids. CDR3 nucleotide sequence: TGTGCCAGCAGTTTTCGGTCGCTCCACTACGAGCAGTACTTC. Its protein product is CASSFRSLHYEQYF.

As for this clonotype: The junction departs from germline at one end; a sequencing error may be responsible. The chain carries TRBV7-9 and TRBJ1-3; D is perhaps TRBD1 (5 bases). The CDR3 extends over 15 amino acids. Per the germline V gene, CDR1 is SEHNR and CDR2 is FQNEAQ (reference sequence). The CDR3 reads CASSTRGRVGNTIYF. In nucleotides, the CDR3 is TGCGCCAGCAGCACCCGGGGCAGAGTGGGAAACACCATATATTTT.